A selection of T cell receptor beta chains follows, all from one sample in a study of shared clonotypes between healthy human individuals. The assay was immunoSEQ multiplex PCR, and TCRdb's table has in-frame clones only and misses some. The table has fewer than 800,000 clones, about 91% seen once. The sequenced material came from naive CD8+ T cells sorted from blood. The receptors derive from a man under 40 in good health. CDR3s include the opening cysteine and the closing phenylalanine or tryptophan. The D gene is left open where the match is weak. Clone size is given for some rows only: seen once, a few or many times, or a class if the clone is expanded.

. . TRBJ2-5 TRBV27 CASSLSPGGLTQYF TGTGCCAGCAGTTTATCACCCGGGGGGCTGACCCAGTACTTC
. TRBD1 TRBJ1-2 TRBV4-3 CASSLRDREAPYGYTF TGCGCCAGCAGCCTCAGGGACAGGGAGGCCCCTTATGGCTACACCTTC
. TRBD1 TRBJ1-3 TRBV9 CASSVAGTANSGNTIYF TGTGCCAGCAGCGTAGCCGGGACAGCCAACTCTGGAAACACCATATATTTT
. TRBD1 TRBJ1-5 TRBV6-1 CASSEEGDRLDNQPQHF TGTGCCAGCAGTGAAGAAGGGGACAGGCTCGACAATCAGCCCCAGCATTTT
once . TRBJ2-1 TRBV29-1 CSGAPADHNEQFF TGCAGCGGGGCGCCAGCAGACCACAATGAGCAGTTCTTC
. . TRBJ2-3 TRBV15 CATSRDWGRGADTQYF TGTGCCACCAGCAGAGATTGGGGCAGGGGCGCAGATACGCAGTATTTT
. TRBD1 TRBJ2-4 TRBV7-9 CASSGSRAGTAEAKNIQYF TGTGCCAGCAGTGGCTCGCGGGCCGGGACAGCCGAAGCCAAAAACATTCAGTACTTC
. . TRBJ1-2 TRBV19 CASSSTQVVMFSNYGYTF TGTGCCAGTAGTTCGACTCAGGTGGTAATGTTCTCTAACTATGGCTACACCTTC
. . TRBJ2-7 TRBV27 CASSLSRGTYEQYF TGTGCCAGCAGTTTGTCGAGGGGCACCTACGAGCAGTACTTC
. TRBD2 TRBJ2-1 TRBV18 CASSPQGLAGYNNEQFF TGTGCCAGCTCACCCCAAGGACTAGCGGGTTATAACAATGAGCAGTTCTTC
. . TRBJ2-6 TRBV7-9 CASTHPERTSGANVLTF TGTGCCAGCACCCATCCCGAGCGGACCTCTGGGGCCAACGTCCTGACTTTC
. TRBD1 TRBJ2-7 TRBV30 CAGTGNFSYEQYF TGTGCCGGGACAGGGAATTTCTCCTACGAGCAGTACTTC
. TRBD1 TRBJ1-4 TRBV6-1 CASSESPGGTEKLFF TGTGCCAGCAGTGAGTCGCCAGGGGGGACTGAAAAACTGTTTTTT
. . TRBJ2-7 TRBV4-1 CASSPGGGYEQYF TGCGCCAGCAGTCCCGGGGGAGGATACGAGCAGTACTTC
once . TRBJ2-7 TRBV7-2 CASSLGIVGEQYF TGTGCCAGCAGCTTAGGCATTGTGGGGGAGCAGTACTTC
. TRBD1 TRBJ2-7 TRBV9 CASSGPSGQGLAYEQYF TGTGCCAGCAGCGGACCCTCCGGACAGGGTCTGGCCTACGAGCAGTACTTC
once . TRBJ2-1 TRBV6-1 CASSGLVGSSYNEQFF TGTGCCAGCAGTGGGCTGGTCGGGAGCTCCTACAATGAGCAGTTCTTC
. TRBD2 TRBJ2-1 TRBV2 CASSTSLAGMLQFF TGTGCCAGCTCTACATCACTAGCGGGAATGCTACAGTTCTTC
. . TRBJ2-1 TRBV28 CASSNPRTYRFF TGTGCCAGCAGTAATCCCCGTACGTATCGGTTCTTC
. . TRBJ2-2 TRBV30 CAWTVGTGELFF TGTGCCTGGACCGTTGGAACCGGGGAGCTGTTTTTT
. TRBD1 TRBJ2-2 TRBV5-5 CASALPGTVNTGELFF TGTGCCAGCGCCTTGCCAGGGACAGTGAACACCGGGGAGCTGTTTTTT
. TRBD1 TRBJ2-3 TRBV6-5 CASSRQGQSTDTQYF TGTGCCAGCAGTCGACAGGGGCAAAGCACAGATACGCAGTATTTT
once TRBD2 TRBJ2-7 TRBV27 CASSFQRDAYEQYF TGTGCCAGCAGTTTTCAGCGGGACGCCTACGAGCAGTACTTC
. TRBD2 TRBJ2-3 TRBV7-9 CASSLVQRGADTQYF TGTGCCAGCAGCTTAGTCCAGCGGGGCGCAGATACGCAGTATTTT
. . TRBJ2-2 TRBV21-1 CASSALAGLGTGELFF TGTGCCAGCAGCGCCCTAGCGGGATTAGGCACCGGGGAGCTGTTTTTT
once . TRBJ2-6 TRBV10-1 CVAQSRANVLTF TGCGTCGCACAAAGTCGGGCCAACGTCCTGACTTTC
. . TRBJ2-7 TRBV19 CASSSTAVGDEQYF TGTGCCAGTAGTAGCACTGCGGTTGGAGACGAGCAGTACTTC
. TRBD2 TRBJ2-7 TRBV6-1 CASSVPLAGNGMAPYEQYF TGTGCCAGCAGTGTGCCCCTAGCGGGAAACGGGATGGCCCCATACGAGCAGTACTTC
. . TRBJ2-5 TRBV27 CASYTNRETQYF TGTGCCAGCTATACAAACCGGGAGACCCAGTACTTC
few . TRBJ1-5 TRBV27 CASSLGRGQPQHF TGTGCCAGCAGTTTGGGCAGGGGACAGCCCCAGCATTTT
. TRBD2 TRBJ2-1 TRBV4-1 CASSQGSGAYNEQFF TGCGCCAGCAGCCAAGGTAGCGGGGCCTACAATGAGCAGTTCTTC
once TRBD1 TRBJ2-1 TRBV30 CAWRSGTGGYNEQFF TGTGCCTGGAGATCCGGGACAGGGGGCTACAATGAGCAGTTCTTC
. . TRBJ1-5 TRBV7-2 CASSLRTGGQPQHF TGTGCCAGCAGCCTCCGGACCGGGGGTCAGCCCCAGCATTTT
. . TRBJ2-7 TRBV5-4 CASSLETGSEQYF TGTGCCAGCAGCCTGGAGACAGGCTCCGAGCAGTACTTC
. TRBD1 TRBJ1-2 TRBV5-5 CASRNTGGPNYGYTF TGTGCCAGCAGAAATACAGGGGGCCCTAACTATGGCTACACCTTC
. . TRBJ2-3 TRBV15 CATSRAGYGSTDTQYF TGTGCCACCAGCAGAGCGGGCTACGGATCCACAGATACGCAGTATTTT
once . TRBJ2-2 TRBV5-1 CASSFRPAGANTGELFF TGCGCCAGCAGCTTCCGGCCGGCAGGGGCCAACACCGGGGAGCTGTTTTTT
. . TRBJ2-1 TRBV9 CASSAQSIDEQFF TGTGCCAGCAGCGCCCAGAGTATCGATGAGCAGTTCTTC
. . TRBJ2-1 TRBV7-9 CASTEKRSSYNEQFF TGTGCCAGCACCGAAAAGAGATCCTCCTACAATGAGCAGTTCTTC
once . TRBJ2-7 TRBV28 CASTLRDGYYEQYF TGTGCCAGCACCCTACGGGACGGCTACTACGAGCAGTACTTC
. . TRBJ2-7 TRBV7-3 CASSLIGPTYEQYF TGTGCCAGCAGCTTAATTGGACCAACCTACGAGCAGTACTTC
few . TRBJ2-3 TRBV27 CASSLQGDTQYF TGTGCCAGCAGTTTGCAAGGAGATACGCAGTATTTT
. . TRBJ2-6 TRBV19 CASTPVFAGANVLTF TGTGCCAGTACCCCCGTGTTTGCTGGGGCCAACGTCCTGACTTTC
. . TRBJ2-3 TRBV5-8 CASSHGTDTQYF TGTGCCAGCAGCCACGGCACAGATACGCAGTATTTT
. TRBD2 TRBJ2-7 TRBV7-9 CASSRRTSGISYEQYF TGTGCCAGCAGCCGTAGGACTAGCGGGATCTCCTACGAGCAGTACTTC
. TRBD2 TRBJ2-7 TRBV11-2 CASRHGLAGNHEQYF TGTGCCAGCCGTCACGGACTAGCGGGAAACCACGAGCAGTACTTC
. . TRBJ1-4 TRBV7-9 CASSHPSSEKLFF TGTGCCAGCAGCCACCCTTCCTCTGAAAAACTGTTTTTT
. . TRBJ2-7 TRBV5-5 CASSFVGATYEQYF TGTGCCAGCAGCTTCGTGGGCGCGACCTACGAGCAGTACTTC
. . TRBJ2-2 TRBV19 CASSIGTYTGELFF TGTGCCAGTAGTATTGGGACATACACCGGGGAGCTGTTTTTT
once TRBD1 TRBJ2-7 TRBV2 CASSEWTGVLEQYF TGTGCCAGCAGTGAGTGGACAGGGGTGCTCGAGCAGTACTTC
. . TRBJ1-5 TRBV7-9 CASSLDASNQPQHF TGTGCCAGCAGCTTGGACGCTAGCAATCAGCCCCAGCATTTT
. TRBD1 TRBJ2-7 TRBV29-1 CSVAPGQGPYEQYF TGCAGCGTAGCTCCGGGACAGGGGCCCTACGAGCAGTACTTC
. TRBD2 TRBJ2-3 TRBV15 CATSRDRAGGPDTQYF TGTGCCACCAGCAGAGATCGGGCGGGAGGGCCAGATACGCAGTATTTT